This T cell receptor beta chain was sequenced in a study of post-analysis software for immune sequencing data (dated by TCRdb to the mid-2010s). Study-level background: Disease courses on record covered relapsing-remitting, secondary progressive and progressive-relapsing multiple sclerosis, though some patients had no subtype annotation. A subset of samples was prepared in parallel using single-end sample barcoding, then pooled and co-amplified after Illumina adapter ligation. The patient repertoires were compared against approximately ten previously published healthy control repertoires obtained from donors aged about 6 to 28 years.

The germline V gene encodes CDR1 SGHAT and CDR2 FQNNGV. The CDR3 runs 14 amino acids, cysteine and phenylalanine included. Of all the DNA, just the CDR3 is kept, 42 bases in frame from base 1. Germline trimming: 5 bases from V, 5 bases from J; junction bases outside gene matches: 7. To demonstrate the VDJtools post-analysis software, TCR beta repertoires were profiled from the peripheral blood of 10 to 15 young patients with multiple sclerosis. The multiple sclerosis patients were children and adolescents ranging in age from roughly 6 to 16 years. Overall study outcomes, separate from this receptor: Significantly lower normalized Chao1 diversity was found in multiple sclerosis patients than in controls, suggesting substantial peripheral T-cell clonal expansion. When samples were clustered directly using the F measure, samples prepared in the same batch co-clustered strongly, which prompted a batch-effect correction. The multiple sclerosis patient group was slightly younger than the control group. Significantly higher frequencies in patients than in controls were found for five TRBV segments, including TRBV5-6, TRBV5-1 and TRBV20-1.

Concerning this clonotype: Its antigen is still unknown. No much larger clone is present one base from it, and per-base qualities are unavailable.

Libraries came from PCR. The reads were generated on an Illumina HiSeq 2500. To reduce PCR and sequencing biases, unique molecular identifiers were incorporated into the TCR beta cDNA libraries. Per 1 to 10 million input T cells, some 500,000 cDNA molecules were obtained, such that each molecule approximated one T cell. The same protocol used for the earlier healthy control dataset was applied to prepare and sequence the patient libraries. Samples belonging to the same batch were prepared together, multiplexed and sequenced on a shared HiSeq lane. Regarding the original processing steps: MIGEC handled the raw barcoded reads, throwing out single-read molecular identifier groups before consensus assembly and CDR3 extraction. VDJtools was used for post-analysis of the clonotype tables, and diversity was normalized by down-sampling every dataset to the size of the smallest sample. In repertoire overlap clustering, CDR3 amino acid sequences, but not nucleotide sequences, were matched to correct batch-related cross-sample contamination. TCRdb took the public reads, trimmed them with fastp at Q25, ran MiXCR for clone calling and kept in-frame beta chains. Each CDR3 protein appears once, grouped with its most common genes and DNA. The V and J calls were determined by TCRdb, not by the authors. For this sample the table gives hundreds of thousands of distinct CDR3 sequences, of which approximately 59% were detected only once. The top ten constitute about 11% of the sample.

The sequencing input was blood. The sequence is built from TRBV11-2 and TRBJ1-2, with 8 bases matching TRBD1. This sequence originates from a girl aged 2 to 10 with multiple sclerosis. The sequenced DNA: TGTGCCAGCAGCGGCCTCAGGGGGCGGTATGGCTACACCTTC. This sequence encodes CASSGLRGRYGYTF.